One sample yielded the 22 T cell receptor beta chains listed below, sequenced in a study of blood T cell repertoires in COVID-19. TCRdb keeps only in-frame clones here, not all; method: immunoSEQ multiplex PCR. The sample includes 250,000 to 300,000 clones, roughly 85% seen only once; the top ten take about 4.5%. The sample comprised peripheral blood. Receptors were obtained from a man in his sixties who had recovered from COVID-19.

The rearrangement uses TRBV21-1 and TRBJ1-2. TRBV21-1 is a pseudogene locus. This CDR3 contains 11 residues. CDR3 DNA sequence: TGTGCCGCCCCCCAGAGGGATGGCTACACCTTC. Translated: CAAPQRDGYTF.

This chain joins TRBV7-6 and TRBJ2-5; maybe TRBD2 (5 bases). The V gene lost 5 bases and the J gene lost 5 bases, with 9 bases spanning the gap. The germline V gene has CDR1 SGHVS and CDR2 FNYEAQ. The CDR3 loop spans 12 amino acids. This CDR3 is CASSTPGETQYF. The CDR3 DNA reads as TGTGCCAGCAGCACACCGGGGGAGACCCAGTACTTC.

The V call is TRBV6-5, the J call TRBJ2-7, with 9 bases aligning to TRBD1. This CDR3 has 14 residues. The V segment lost 5 bases and the J segment 2 bases; nucleotides outside the gene matches: 4. Germline CDR1 and CDR2: MNHEY and SVGAGI. CDR3 DNA: TGTGCCAGCAGTCCGGACAGGGGTCCCTACGAGCAGTACTTC. It translates to CASSPDRGPYEQYF.

CDR3 protein: CASTRGGVYQPQHF. CDR3 in DNA: TGTGCCAGCACCAGAGGGGGGGTCTATCAGCCCCAGCATTTT. The chain employs TRBV6-5 and TRBJ1-5; D may be TRBD1 (6 bases). This CDR3 is built from 14 residues. Between the trimmed V and J ends, which lost 7 bases and 5 bases, there was a span of 15 bases. The germline V gene encodes CDR1 MNHEY and CDR2 SVGAGI.

The CDR3 protein is CASSLGSGSPQETQYF. CDR3 nucleotides: TGCGCCAGCAGCTTGGGTAGCGGGAGCCCCCAAGAGACCCAGTACTTC. The rearrangement links TRBV5-1 to TRBJ2-5, with 9 bases that match TRBD2. Per the germline V gene, CDR1 is SGHRS and CDR2 is YFSETQ. The CDR3 is 16 residues long. Losses at the gene ends were 0 bases for V and 1 base for J; bases not matched to a gene: 4.

V usage is TRBV14 and J usage is TRBJ1-2, with D unclear. The V end was cut by 0 bases, the J end by 7 bases, with 12 bases between. This CDR3 is built from 14 residues. CDR1 is SGHDN and CDR2 is FVKESK in the germline V gene. The chain's CDR3 is CASSQDAGLGGYTF. CDR3 bases: TGTGCCAGCAGCCAAGATGCCGGGTTGGGTGGCTACACCTTC.

The chain couples TRBV15 to TRBJ1-5; the match to TRBD1 covers 9 bases. Germline V lookup: CDR1 LNHNV, CDR2 YYDKDF (reference sequence). This CDR3 has 16 residues. With 4 bases clipped from V and 7 bases from J, the junction kept 11 bases outside the gene matches. CDR3 sequence (DNA): TGTGCCACCAGCACAAGCTACCGGGACAGGGACCAGCCCCAGCATTTT. Translating it yields CATSTSYRDRDQPQHF.

This clone has just one count. The CDR3 protein is CASSSSGGAVNIQYF. CDR3 nucleotide sequence: TGTGCCAGCAGCTCCTCCGGGGGAGCGGTAAACATTCAGTACTTC. The chain uses TRBV5-4 and TRBJ2-4, with TRBD2 as a possible D gene (6 bases). In germline, CDR1 is SGHNT, CDR2 YYREEE (reference sequence). V shed 3 bases and J shed 6 bases, with 16 bases lying between them. The CDR3 is 15 residues long.

The chain joins TRBV28 to TRBJ2-1, with TRBD2 matching over 8 bases. The V and J ends lost 4 bases and 3 bases, in that order; junction bases with no gene match: 5. Germline-derived CDR1 and CDR2 are MDHEN and SYDVKM. The CDR3 runs to 15 residues. CDR3 DNA: TGTGCCAGCAGTTCGGGGGGGTCGGGCTACAATGAGCAGTTCTTC. Translation gives CASSSGGSGYNEQFF. Full variable domain (outside the CDR3, taken from reference TRBV28 and TRBJ2-1): DVKVTQSSRYLVKRTGEKVFLECVQDMDHENMFWYRQDPGLGLRLIYFSYDVKMKEKGDIPEGYSVSREKKERFSLILESASTNQTSMYLCASSSGGSGYNEQFFGPGTRLTVL.

The table lists this clone with a count of one. The CDR3 loop is CASSFRGAGRTQYF. The CDR3 DNA follows: TGTGCCAGCAGCTTCCGGGGGGCGGGACGTACGCAGTATTTT. V is TRBV28 and J is TRBJ2-3, with a possible D match to TRBD2 (7 bases). Germline loops: CDR1 MDHEN, CDR2 SYDVKM. With 6 bases removed from V and 8 bases from J, the gap between germline ends came to 18 bases. This CDR3 is built from 14 residues.

The chain has TRBV5-1 and TRBJ1-2, with D possibly being TRBD1 (5 bases). The germline V gene has CDR1 SGHRS and CDR2 YFSETQ. Trimming left V 0 bases short and J 4 bases short, with 19 bases between. The CDR3 extends over 17 amino acids. Written as DNA, the CDR3 is TGCGCCAGCAGCTTGGCCTCAGGGCCCTCCGTCGGCTATGGCTACACCTTC. Protein product: CASSLASGPSVGYGYTF. The complete variable domain, with remaining parts taken from reference TRBV5-1 and TRBJ1-2, reads KAGVTQTPRYLIKTRGQQVTLSCSPISGHRSVSWYQQTPGQGLQFLFEYFSETQRNKGNFPGRFSGRQFSNSRSEMNVSTLELGDSALYLCASSLASGPSVGYGYTFGSGTRLTVV.

The chain is built from TRBV30 and TRBJ1-4; D might be TRBD1 (5 bases). The CDR3 totals 16 residues. With 1 base removed from V and 10 bases from J, the gap between germline ends came to 22 bases. Germline-derived CDR1 and CDR2 are GTSNPN and SVGIG (reference sequence). DNA for the CDR3: TGTGCCTGGAGTGGAAAAACCACAGGTTCGGAGGGAAAACTGTTTTTT. It translates to CAWSGKTTGSEGKLFF. The variable domain in full, completed from reference TRBV30 and TRBJ1-4, reads SQTIHQWPATLVQPVGSPLSLECTVEGTSNPNLYWYRQAAGRGLQLLFYSVGIGQISSEVPQNLSASRPQDRQFILSSKKLLLSDSGFYLCAWSGKTTGSEGKLFFGSGTQLSVL.

The V gene is TRBV5-3, the J gene TRBJ2-7; TRBD2 aligns across 8 bases. TRBV5-3 is marked as an open reading frame, function uncertain. V lost 4 bases and J lost 2; bases outside the gene matches: 5. This CDR3 has 14 residues. CDR3 sequence reads: CARSPRLAPYEQYF. The CDR3 DNA sequence: TGTGCCAGAAGCCCCAGACTAGCGCCCTACGAGCAGTACTTC.

The V and J genes are TRBV2 and TRBJ2-2; 7 nucleotides match TRBD2. Per the germline V gene, CDR1 is SNHLY and CDR2 is FYNNEI. The length of the CDR3 is 18 residues. The V and J ends lost 6 bases and 3 bases, in that order; junction bases with no gene match: 16. The CDR3: CASRGPTRLAAYTGELFF. CDR3 in DNA: TGTGCCAGCAGGGGACCGACCCGGCTAGCGGCCTACACCGGGGAGCTGTTTTTT.

This clone has more than one count but fewer than ten. V gene TRBV11-2 combines with J gene TRBJ2-7; TRBD2 aligns across 11 bases. This CDR3 contains 16 residues. J was trimmed by 1 base and V by 4 bases; bases with no gene match: 6. Germline V gene sequence: CDR1 SGHAT, CDR2 FQNNGV. CDR3 coding DNA: TGTGCCAGCAGCTGGCCTAGCGGGGGGACATCCTACGAGCAGTACTTC. It is translated as CASSWPSGGTSYEQYF.

On this clone: The sample has other DNA sequences that encode this CDR3 too. V usage is TRBV9 and J usage is TRBJ1-2, with D possibly being TRBD1 (6 bases). V was pared by 4 bases and J by 2 bases, with 12 bases between. In germline, CDR1 is SGDLS, CDR2 YYNGEE. The length of the CDR3 is 14 residues. CDR3 amino acids: CASSPGQGNYGYTF. DNA of the CDR3: TGTGCCAGCAGCCCCGGGCAGGGGAACTATGGCTACACCTTC.

This clone was counted between two and nine times. V is TRBV14 and J is TRBJ2-7; weak D call: TRBD2 (5 bases). This CDR3 has 19 residues. CDR1 SGHDN and CDR2 FVKESK come from the germline V gene. Trimming removed 0 bases from V and 3 bases from J, with 24 bases in between. This chain's CDR3 is CASSQDRGPGLDLGYEQYF. The CDR3 region has the DNA TGTGCCAGCAGCCAAGATCGCGGGCCAGGACTGGACCTGGGCTACGAGCAGTACTTC.

V usage is TRBV18 and J usage is TRBJ1-5; 11 nucleotides align to TRBD1. Germline CDR1 and CDR2: KGHSH and LQKENI. The V gene end was trimmed by 4 bases and the J gene end by 4 bases; junction bases not matched to a gene: 6. This CDR3 has 16 amino acids. The CDR3 nucleotides read TGTGCCAGCTCACGATCGGACAGGGGGCTAAATCAGCCCCAGCATTTT. It specifies CASSRSDRGLNQPQHF.

V and J are TRBV6-6 and TRBJ2-1, with D unresolved. Germline V gene sequence: CDR1 MNHNY, CDR2 SVGAGI (reference sequence). The V end was cut by 1 base, the J end by 10 bases, with 8 bases between. This CDR3 contains 12 residues. CDR3 DNA: TGTGCCAGCAGTTACTGGCAGGCCGAGCAGTTCTTC. This translates into CASSYWQAEQFF.

The chain is built from TRBV4-1 and TRBJ1-5; D not certain. The germline V and J ends were trimmed by 1 base and 2 bases, with 12 bases remaining between them. The CDR3 sequence is 16 residues long. The germline CDR1 and CDR2 sequences are MGHRA and YSYEKL. CDR3 residues: CASSQVWEGGNQPQHF. CDR3 coding DNA: TGCGCCAGCAGCCAAGTATGGGAGGGTGGCAATCAGCCCCAGCATTTT.

The chain recombines TRBV5-1 with TRBJ2-1; 7 nucleotides agree with TRBD1. V gave up 3 bases and J gave up 4 bases; unmatched junction bases: 4. The CDR3 runs to 14 residues. Per germline, CDR1 SGHRS and CDR2 YFSETQ. For the CDR3, the DNA is TGCGCCAGCAGCTCGGGACAGACATACAATGAGCAGTTCTTC. It encodes CASSSGQTYNEQFF.

The CDR3 region is CASSRQGELGTEAFF. For the CDR3, the DNA is TGTGCCAGCTCACGTCAGGGGGAGTTAGGCACTGAAGCTTTCTTT. This chain joins TRBV18 and TRBJ1-1; TRBD1 matches at 7 bases. Germline assignment: CDR1 KGHSH and CDR2 LQKENI. With 4 bases clipped from V and 4 bases from J, the junction kept 9 bases outside the gene matches. This CDR3 comprises 15 residues.